This T cell receptor beta chain derives from a study of blood T cell repertoires in COVID-19. This clone showed up just once. The CDR3 has 14 residues. V was pared by 6 bases and J by 5 bases, with 5 bases of the junction left unmatched. Germline CDR1 reads SQVTM; CDR2 reads ANQGSEA. The repertoire was sequenced with immunoSEQ multiplex PCR; TCRdb's copy has only in-frame clones and lacks some. The sample carries approximately 190,000 clones, under 85% recorded once. The source of this sequence is a woman between 35 and 50 years old with acute or convalescent COVID-19. V gene TRBV29-1 combines with J gene TRBJ2-5; 14 nucleotides match TRBD2. Sequencing was carried out using peripheral blood. This CDR3 reads CSVVRLAGGETQYF. CDR3 bases: TGCAGCGTAGTGAGACTAGCGGGGGGGGAGACCCAGTACTTC.